Sequencing of this T cell receptor beta chain was carried out in a study of T cells in Graves' hyperthyroidism and ophthalmopathy. Study in general: The authors collected peripheral blood at initial diagnosis, before any treatment.

Clinical symptoms, serum thyroxine and TRAb, thyroid ultrasound and orbital computed tomography were used for the diagnoses. Study conclusions and caveats: Most expanded thyroid clonotypes above 0.001 also appeared in blood. Stable hyperthyroidism was told apart from ophthalmopathy by a model built on 13 V-J features.

A remark on this clonotype: What it recognizes is unknown. This sequence may be a read error, since a much larger clone differs from it by one base.

RNA transcripts yielded amplified TCR beta CDR3 regions. HTBI primers drove first-round RT-PCR of the TCR CDR3. One entry per CDR3 protein, called by TCRdb with MiXCR from the multiplex PCR reads. The table records approximately 520,000 distinct CDR3 sequences, around 20% of them present only once. This sequence originates from a man between 18 and 29 years old with Graves' hyperthyroidism. The specimen was blood.

Written as DNA, the CDR3 is TGCGCCAGCAACCGAACAGGCCACCCCCGGATCTATGGCTACACCTTC. This translates into CASNRTGHPRIYGYTF. J is TRBJ1-2 and V is TRBV4-1, with D possibly matching TRBD1 (5 bases). Germline V gene sequence: CDR1 MGHRA, CDR2 YSYEKL. The CDR3 spans 16 residues. V dropped 7 bases and J dropped 4 bases, with 22 bases sitting between them.